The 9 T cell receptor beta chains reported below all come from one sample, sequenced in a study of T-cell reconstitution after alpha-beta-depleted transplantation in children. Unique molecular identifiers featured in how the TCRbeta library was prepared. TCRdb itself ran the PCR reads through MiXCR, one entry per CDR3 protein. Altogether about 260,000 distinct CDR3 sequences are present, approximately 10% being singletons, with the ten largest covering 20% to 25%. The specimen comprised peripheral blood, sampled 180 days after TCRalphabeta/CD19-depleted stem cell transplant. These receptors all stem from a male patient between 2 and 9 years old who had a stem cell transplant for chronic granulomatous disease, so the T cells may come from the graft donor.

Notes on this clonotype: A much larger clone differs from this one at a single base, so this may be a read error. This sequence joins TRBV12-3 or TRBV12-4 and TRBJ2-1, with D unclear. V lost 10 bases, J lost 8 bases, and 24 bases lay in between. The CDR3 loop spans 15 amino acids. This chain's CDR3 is CAIHMVEGPTDEQFF. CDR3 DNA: TGTGCCATCCATATGGTGGAAGGGCCAACAGATGAGCAGTTCTTC.

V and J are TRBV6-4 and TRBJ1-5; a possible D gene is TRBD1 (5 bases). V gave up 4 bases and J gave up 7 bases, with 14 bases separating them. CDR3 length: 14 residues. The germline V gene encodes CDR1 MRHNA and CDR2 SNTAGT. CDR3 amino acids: CASSGLEEGQPQHF. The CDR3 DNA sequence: TGTGCCAGCAGTGGTCTCGAAGAGGGGCAGCCCCAGCATTTT.

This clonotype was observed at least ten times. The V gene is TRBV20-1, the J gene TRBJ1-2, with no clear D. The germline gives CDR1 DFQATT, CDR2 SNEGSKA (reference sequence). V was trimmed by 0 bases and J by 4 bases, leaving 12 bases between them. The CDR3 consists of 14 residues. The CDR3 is CSARDRTVGYGYTF. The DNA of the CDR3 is TGCAGTGCTAGAGATCGTACCGTGGGCTATGGCTACACCTTC.

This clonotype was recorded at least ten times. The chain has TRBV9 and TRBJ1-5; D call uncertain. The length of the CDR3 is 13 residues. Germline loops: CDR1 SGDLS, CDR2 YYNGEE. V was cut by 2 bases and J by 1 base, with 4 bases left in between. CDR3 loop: CASSVRSNQPQHF. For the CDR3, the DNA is TGTGCCAGCAGCGTTCGCAGCAATCAGCCCCAGCATTTT. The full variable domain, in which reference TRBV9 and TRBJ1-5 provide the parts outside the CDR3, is DSGVTQTPKHLITATGQRVTLRCSPRSGDLSVYWYQQSLDQGLQFLIQYYNGEERAKGNILERFSAQQFPDLHSELNLSSLELGDSALYFCASSVRSNQPQHFGDGTRLSIL.

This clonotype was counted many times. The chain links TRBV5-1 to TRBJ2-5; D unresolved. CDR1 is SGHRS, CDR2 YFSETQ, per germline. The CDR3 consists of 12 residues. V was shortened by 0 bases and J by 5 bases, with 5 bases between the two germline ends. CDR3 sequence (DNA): TGCGCCAGCAGCTTGGACTTCGAGACCCAGTACTTC. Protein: CASSLDFETQYF. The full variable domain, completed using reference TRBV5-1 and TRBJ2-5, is KAGVTQTPRYLIKTRGQQVTLSCSPISGHRSVSWYQQTPGQGLQFLFEYFSETQRNKGNFPGRFSGRQFSNSRSEMNVSTLELGDSALYLCASSLDFETQYFGPGTRLLVL.

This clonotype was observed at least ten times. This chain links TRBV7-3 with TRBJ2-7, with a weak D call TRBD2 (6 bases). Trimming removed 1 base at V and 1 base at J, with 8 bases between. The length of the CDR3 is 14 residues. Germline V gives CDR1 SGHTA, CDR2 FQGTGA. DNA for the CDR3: TGTGCCAGCAGCTTAATGGCGGGGTCCTACGAGCAGTACTTC. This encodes CASSLMAGSYEQYF.

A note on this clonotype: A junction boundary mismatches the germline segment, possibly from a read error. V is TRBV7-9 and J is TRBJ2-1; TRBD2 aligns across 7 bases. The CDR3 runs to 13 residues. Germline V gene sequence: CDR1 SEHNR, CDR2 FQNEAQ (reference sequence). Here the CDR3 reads CASSPGGYNEQLF. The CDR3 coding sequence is TGTGCCAGCAGCCCGGGGGGTTACAATGAGCAGCTCTTC.

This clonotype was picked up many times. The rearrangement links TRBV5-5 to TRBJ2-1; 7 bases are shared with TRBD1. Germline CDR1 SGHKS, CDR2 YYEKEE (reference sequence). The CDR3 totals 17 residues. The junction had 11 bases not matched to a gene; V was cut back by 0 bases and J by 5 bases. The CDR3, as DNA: TGTGCCAGCAGCTTGGTGTGGGGTCAGGGGGTCAACAATGAGCAGTTCTTC. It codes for CASSLVWGQGVNNEQFF.

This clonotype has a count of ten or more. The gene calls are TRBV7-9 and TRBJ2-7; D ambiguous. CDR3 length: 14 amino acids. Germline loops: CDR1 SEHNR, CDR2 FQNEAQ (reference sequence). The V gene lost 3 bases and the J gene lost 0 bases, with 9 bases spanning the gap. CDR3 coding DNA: TGTGCCAGCAGCTTCCCCCAGCTCTCCTACGAGCAGTACTTC. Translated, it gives CASSFPQLSYEQYF.